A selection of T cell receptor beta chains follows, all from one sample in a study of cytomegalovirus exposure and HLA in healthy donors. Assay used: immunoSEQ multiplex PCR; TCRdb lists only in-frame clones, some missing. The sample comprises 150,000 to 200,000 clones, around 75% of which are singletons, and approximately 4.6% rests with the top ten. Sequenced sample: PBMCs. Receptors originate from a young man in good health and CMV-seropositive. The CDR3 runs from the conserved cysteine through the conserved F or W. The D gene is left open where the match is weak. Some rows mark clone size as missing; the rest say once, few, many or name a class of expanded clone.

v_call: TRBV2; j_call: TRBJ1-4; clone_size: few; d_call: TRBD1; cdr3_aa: CASSSDRGGEKLFF; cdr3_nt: TGTGCCAGCAGTTCTGACAGGGGTGGAGAAAAACTGTTTTTT
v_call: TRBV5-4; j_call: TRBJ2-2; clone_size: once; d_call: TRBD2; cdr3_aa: CASSPTSGGYTGELFF; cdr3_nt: TGTGCCAGCAGCCCTACTAGCGGGGGGTACACCGGGGAGCTGTTTTTT
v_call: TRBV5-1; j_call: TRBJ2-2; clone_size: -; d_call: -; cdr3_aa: CASSLWSGDTGELFF; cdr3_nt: TGCGCCAGCAGCTTGTGGTCGGGTGACACCGGGGAGCTGTTTTTT
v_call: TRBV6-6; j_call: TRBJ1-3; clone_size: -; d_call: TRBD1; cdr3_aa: CASRPTGTGVGNTIYF; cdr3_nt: TGTGCCAGCAGGCCAACCGGGACAGGGGTCGGAAACACCATATATTTT
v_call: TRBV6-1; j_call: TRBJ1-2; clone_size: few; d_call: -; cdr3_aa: CASSLRTDSYGYTF; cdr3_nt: TGTGCCAGCAGTCTAAGAACAGATTCCTATGGCTACACCTTC
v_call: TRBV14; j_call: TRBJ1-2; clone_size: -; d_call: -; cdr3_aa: CASSPLGGTLGGYTF; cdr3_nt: TGTGCCAGCAGCCCCCTCGGGGGTACCTTGGGTGGCTACACCTTC
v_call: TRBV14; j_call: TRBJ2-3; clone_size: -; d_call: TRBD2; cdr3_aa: CASSRTSGNSPDTQYF; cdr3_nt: TGTGCCAGCAGCCGGACTAGCGGGAATAGCCCAGATACGCAGTATTTT
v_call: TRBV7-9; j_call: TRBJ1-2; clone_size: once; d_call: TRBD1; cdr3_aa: CASRETGRDGYTF; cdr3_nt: TGTGCCAGCAGAGAGACAGGGCGAGATGGCTACACCTTC
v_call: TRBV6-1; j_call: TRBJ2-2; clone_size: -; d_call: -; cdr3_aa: CASSEEVQATFNTGELFF; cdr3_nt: TGTGCCAGCAGTGAAGAGGTCCAAGCGACGTTCAACACCGGGGAGCTGTTTTTT
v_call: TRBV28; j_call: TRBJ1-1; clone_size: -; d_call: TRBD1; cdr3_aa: CASSPSAGTGPLEAFF; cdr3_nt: TGTGCCAGCAGTCCCTCAGCCGGGACAGGGCCCCTTGAAGCTTTCTTT
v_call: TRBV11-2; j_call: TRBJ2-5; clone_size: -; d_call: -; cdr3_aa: CASSLSDQETQYF; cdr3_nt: TGTGCCAGCAGTCTCTCTGACCAAGAGACCCAGTACTTC
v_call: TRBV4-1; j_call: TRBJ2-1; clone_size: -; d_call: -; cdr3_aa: CASSQDAPSSYNEQFF; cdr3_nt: TGCGCCAGCAGCCAAGATGCGCCAAGCTCCTACAATGAGCAGTTCTTC
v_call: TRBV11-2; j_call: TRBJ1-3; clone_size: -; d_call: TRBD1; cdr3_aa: CASSLGGWTGGSGNTIYF; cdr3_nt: TGTGCCAGCAGCTTAGGTGGCTGGACAGGGGGTTCTGGAAACACCATATATTTT
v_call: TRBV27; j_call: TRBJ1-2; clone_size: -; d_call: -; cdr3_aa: CASSFGGRNGYTF; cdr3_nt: TGTGCCAGCAGTTTCGGGGGGCGGAATGGCTACACCTTC
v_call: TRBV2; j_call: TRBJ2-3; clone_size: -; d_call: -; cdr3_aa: CASSGTPTRTDTQYF; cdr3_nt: TGTGCCAGCAGTGGAACCCCGACGAGGACAGATACGCAGTATTTT
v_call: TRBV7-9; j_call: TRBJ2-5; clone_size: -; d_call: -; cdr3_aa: CASSLGAGVETQYF; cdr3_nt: TGTGCCAGCAGCTTAGGGGCAGGGGTAGAGACCCAGTACTTC
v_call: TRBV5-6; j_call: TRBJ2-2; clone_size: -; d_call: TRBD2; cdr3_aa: CASSSGLAGYTGELFF; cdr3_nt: TGTGCCAGCAGCTCCGGACTAGCGGGATACACCGGGGAGCTGTTTTTT
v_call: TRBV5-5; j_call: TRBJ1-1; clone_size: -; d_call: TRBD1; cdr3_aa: CASSPGQPNTEAFF; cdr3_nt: TGTGCCAGCAGCCCGGGACAGCCGAACACTGAAGCTTTCTTT
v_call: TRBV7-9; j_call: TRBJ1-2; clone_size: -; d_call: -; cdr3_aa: CASLKTTDNFYGYTF; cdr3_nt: TGTGCCAGCCTAAAAACCACCGACAACTTCTATGGCTACACCTTC
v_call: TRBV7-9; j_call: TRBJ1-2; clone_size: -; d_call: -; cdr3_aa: CASSFDQRGYTF; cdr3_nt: TGTGCCAGCAGCTTCGACCAGCGGGGCTACACCTTC
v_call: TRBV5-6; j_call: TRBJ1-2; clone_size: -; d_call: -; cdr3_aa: CASIELISGGIYGYTF; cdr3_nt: TGTGCCAGCATCGAATTAATTTCGGGTGGAATCTATGGCTACACCTTC
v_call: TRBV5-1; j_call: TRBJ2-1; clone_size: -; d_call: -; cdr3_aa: CASSLSSGDYNEQFF; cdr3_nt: TGCGCCAGCAGCTTGTCGTCAGGGGACTACAATGAGCAGTTCTTC
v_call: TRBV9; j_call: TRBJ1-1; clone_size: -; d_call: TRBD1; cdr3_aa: CASSADRANTEAFF; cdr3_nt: TGTGCCAGCAGCGCCGACAGGGCGAACACTGAAGCTTTCTTT
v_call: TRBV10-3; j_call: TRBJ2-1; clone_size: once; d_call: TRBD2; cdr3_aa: CAIRASGGGSYNEQFF; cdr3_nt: TGTGCCATCAGAGCTAGCGGGGGGGGTTCCTACAATGAGCAGTTCTTC
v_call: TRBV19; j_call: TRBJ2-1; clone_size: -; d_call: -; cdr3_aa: CASSIGWRGRGTRNEQFF; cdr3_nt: TGTGCCAGTAGTATTGGTTGGCGGGGGCGAGGGACACGTAATGAGCAGTTCTTC
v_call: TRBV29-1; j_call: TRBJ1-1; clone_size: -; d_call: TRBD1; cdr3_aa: CSLMDRAWSNTEAFF; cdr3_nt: TGCAGCTTAATGGACAGGGCTTGGTCGAACACTGAAGCTTTCTTT
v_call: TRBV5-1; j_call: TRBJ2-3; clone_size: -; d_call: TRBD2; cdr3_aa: CASSPLAGLAGRFADTQYF; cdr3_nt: TGCGCCAGCAGCCCCCTCGCCGGTTTAGCGGGGAGGTTCGCAGATACGCAGTATTTT
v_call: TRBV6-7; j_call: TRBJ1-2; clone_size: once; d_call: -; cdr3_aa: CASSYSGLLYGYTF; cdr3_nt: TGTGCCAGCAGTTACTCGGGACTGCTTTATGGCTACACCTTC
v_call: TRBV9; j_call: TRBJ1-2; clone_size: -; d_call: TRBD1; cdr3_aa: CASSQNPGQVVYGYTF; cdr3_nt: TGTGCCAGCAGCCAAAACCCGGGACAGGTGGTCTATGGCTACACCTTC
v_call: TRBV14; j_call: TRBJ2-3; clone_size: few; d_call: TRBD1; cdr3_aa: CASSQDWGPGQDTQYF; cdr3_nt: TGTGCCAGCAGCCAAGATTGGGGCCCGGGACAGGATACGCAGTATTTT
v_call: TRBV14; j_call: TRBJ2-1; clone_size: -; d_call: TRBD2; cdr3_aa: CASSQYKPGLAAYNEQFF; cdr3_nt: TGTGCCAGCAGCCAATATAAACCGGGACTAGCGGCCTACAATGAGCAGTTCTTC
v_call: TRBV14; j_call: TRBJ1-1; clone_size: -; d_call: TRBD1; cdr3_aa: CASSQGTGRNTEAFF; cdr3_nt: TGTGCCAGCAGCCAAGGGACAGGCCGGAACACTGAAGCTTTCTTT
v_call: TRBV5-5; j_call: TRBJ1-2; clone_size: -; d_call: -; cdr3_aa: CASRDLTDNYGYTF; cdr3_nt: TGTGCCAGCAGAGATTTGACAGACAACTATGGCTACACCTTC
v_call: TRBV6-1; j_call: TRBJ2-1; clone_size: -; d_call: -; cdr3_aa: CASTEGPHNEQFF; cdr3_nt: TGTGCCAGCACGGAGGGACCTCACAATGAGCAGTTCTTC
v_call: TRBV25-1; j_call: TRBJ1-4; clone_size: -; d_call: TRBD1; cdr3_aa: CASSAYSGQKNEKLFF; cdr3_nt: TGTGCCAGCAGTGCATATTCGGGACAGAAGAATGAAAAACTGTTTTTT
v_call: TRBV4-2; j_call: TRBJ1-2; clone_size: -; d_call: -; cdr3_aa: CASSQGGQVYGYTF; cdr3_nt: TGTGCCAGCAGCCAAGGGGGACAAGTGTATGGCTACACCTTC
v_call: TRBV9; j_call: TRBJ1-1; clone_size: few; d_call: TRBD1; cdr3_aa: CASSFRQGAVNTEAFF; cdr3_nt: TGTGCCAGCAGCTTTAGACAGGGGGCGGTGAACACTGAAGCTTTCTTT
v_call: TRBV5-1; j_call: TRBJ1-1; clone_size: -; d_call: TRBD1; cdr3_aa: CASSPTDRGNTEAFF; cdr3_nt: TGCGCCAGCAGCCCCACGGACAGGGGGAACACTGAAGCTTTCTTT
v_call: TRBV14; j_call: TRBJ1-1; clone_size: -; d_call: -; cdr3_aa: CASRPRTANTEAFF; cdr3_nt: TGTGCCAGCCGACCTCGGACAGCGAACACTGAAGCTTTCTTT
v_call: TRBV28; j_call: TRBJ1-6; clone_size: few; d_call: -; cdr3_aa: CASRRDTGNSPLHF; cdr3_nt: TGTGCCAGCCGCCGGGACACAGGGAATTCACCCCTCCACTTT
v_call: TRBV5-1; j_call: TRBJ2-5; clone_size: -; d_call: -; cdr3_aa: CASSLRQEETQYF; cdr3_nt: TGCGCCAGCAGCTTAAGACAGGAAGAGACCCAGTACTTC
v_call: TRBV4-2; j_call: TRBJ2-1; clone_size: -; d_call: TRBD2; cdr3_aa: CASSQGGGGSYNEQFF; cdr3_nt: TGTGCCAGCAGCCAAGGGGGGGGAGGCTCCTACAATGAGCAGTTCTTC
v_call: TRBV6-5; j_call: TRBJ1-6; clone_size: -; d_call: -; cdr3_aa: CASSPSGGPSPLHF; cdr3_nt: TGTGCCAGCAGTCCCTCGGGGGGCCCCTCACCCCTCCACTTT